This T cell receptor (beta chain) was identified during a study of T cell responses to AZD1222 COVID-19 vaccine (dated by TCRdb to the early 2020s). Regarding the complete study: Because spike-specific TCR depth and breadth did not differ between the two schedules, AZD1222 recipients who got a second dose at roughly 4 weeks were pooled with those who got a second dose at roughly 12 weeks. A total of over 230 trial participants underwent TCR sequencing, of whom about 200 received two doses of AZD1222 and 26 received two doses of the MenACWY control vaccine. Trial participants were enrolled by age into subgroups of 18-55, 56-69 and 70-plus years, and roughly 160, 29 and 62 TCR-sequenced participants, respectively, were included in these subgroups.

Broader findings and caveats from the paper: Participants were mostly white British and included more females than males, and it was suggested by the authors that clonal diversity may have been underestimated. Reportedly, almost half of the unique spike-specific TCRs recognized epitopes lying outside the regions that are mutated in the B.1.351 and B.1.1.7 variants. Conclusions about previously exposed vaccinees were limited because only a handful of AZD1222 recipients were SARS-CoV-2 seropositive at baseline. In the small 56-69-year group, the increase in depth fell short of significance, most likely because of low power. After two AZD1222 doses, both the breadth and the depth of spike-specific TCRs were significantly higher than at day 0 and than in MenACWY recipients. Because no samples from the day 14 peak response were available, repertoires could be characterized only after the peak T cell response. Vaccine-associated CD4 TCRs spanned the whole spike protein, with dominant responses in regions 160-218 and 743-854.

On this clone: Its antigen is not yet known. There are no base qualities to consult, and no much larger clone falls within one base.

Spanning cysteine to phenylalanine, the CDR3 consists of 14 amino acids. Kept here is only the CDR3 DNA, which spans 42 bases and is read in frame from base 1. V was cut back by 7 bases and J by 4 bases, leaving a gap of 13 bases between them. The germline V gene (reference sequence) sets CDR1 to LNHDA and CDR2 to SQIVND. The CDR3 regions of human TCRbeta chains were analyzed by immunosequencing. In the original analysis: Repertoire TCRs were checked for matches against a reference library of SARS-CoV-2-specific TCRs that had been generated using the MIRA antigen-specificity platform. Breadth was defined as the fraction of unique TCRs that were SARS-CoV-2-associated, and depth was defined as the fraction of total T cells that were SARS-CoV-2-associated. Using the MIRA data, each spike-specific TCR was mapped to the spike region that the TCR reacts to and placed in a CD4 or CD8 class. Log10-transformed breadth and depth values were compared by one-way ANOVA with Sidak's multiple comparisons tests. TCRdb limited this immuneACCESS table to in-frame rearrangements with V and J called. A share of clones is missing; checked studies link under half to unresolved V genes, and the rest is unexplained. From that table come the V and J calls and clone size; the DNA was used to work out D and trimming. For this sample there are roughly 180,000 clones; 91% appear just once. Of the sample, around 2% is held by the ten largest clones.

Sample time point, as interpreted from the label and publication: baseline before first vaccination. Vaccinee samples were obtained from the UK trials COV001 and COV002, which included a single-blind randomized controlled phase 2/3 trial of AZD1222 (ChAdOx1 nCoV-19) in healthy adults. For TCRbeta chain sequencing, PBMC samples from trial participants were taken at day 0 and at day 28 after the second dose. The TCR sequence derives from an adult in good health. The rearrangement combines TRBV19 with TRBJ2-2; the D gene is perhaps TRBD2, from 6 matching bases. Specimen: peripheral blood, collected on day 0 of AZD1222 vaccination. CDR3 region: CASTLRGGTGELFF. The DNA sequence is given as TGTGCCAGTACCCTAAGGGGAGGCACCGGGGAGCTGTTTTTT.